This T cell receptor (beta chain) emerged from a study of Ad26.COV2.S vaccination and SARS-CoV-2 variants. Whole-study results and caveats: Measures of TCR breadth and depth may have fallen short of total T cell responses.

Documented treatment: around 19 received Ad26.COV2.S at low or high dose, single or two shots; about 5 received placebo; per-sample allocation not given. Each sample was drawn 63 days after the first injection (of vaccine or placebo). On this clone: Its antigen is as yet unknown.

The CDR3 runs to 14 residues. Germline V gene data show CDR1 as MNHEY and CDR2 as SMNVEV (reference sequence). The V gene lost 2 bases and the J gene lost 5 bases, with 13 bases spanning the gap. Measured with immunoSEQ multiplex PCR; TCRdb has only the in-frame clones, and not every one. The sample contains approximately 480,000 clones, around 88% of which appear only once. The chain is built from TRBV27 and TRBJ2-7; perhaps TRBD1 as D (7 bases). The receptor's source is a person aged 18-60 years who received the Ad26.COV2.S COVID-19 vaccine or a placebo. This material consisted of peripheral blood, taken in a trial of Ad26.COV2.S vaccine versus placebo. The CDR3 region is CASSLNPGGHEQYF. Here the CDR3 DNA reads TGTGCCAGCAGTTTAAATCCAGGGGGGCACGAGCAGTACTTC.